These 14 T cell receptor beta chains were all obtained from the same sample, sequenced in a study of post-analysis software for immune sequencing data. Prepared TCR beta cDNA libraries contained unique molecular identifiers. One entry per CDR3 protein, called by TCRdb with MiXCR from the PCR reads. This table has roughly 400,000 distinct CDR3 sequences, approximately 37% appearing once. Which antigens these TCRs recognize remains unknown. Findings and limits, study-wide: Five or six TRBV segments were significantly more frequent in patients than in controls. TRBV5-6, TRBV5-1 and TRBV20-1 were among these segments.

The sample was blood. The receptors were gathered from a girl aged 2 to 10 with multiple sclerosis.

This clonotype was observed a handful of times. The V call is TRBV7-9, the J call TRBJ2-7; tentative D call: TRBD1 (5 bases). V was trimmed by 4 bases and J by 0 bases, leaving 7 bases between them. This CDR3 region has 13 residues. Germline V gene sequence: CDR1 SEHNR, CDR2 FQNEAQ (reference sequence). This CDR3 is CASSWGTSYEQYF. The CDR3 DNA follows: TGTGCCAGCAGCTGGGGCACCTCCTACGAGCAGTACTTC.

This clonotype showed up just a few times. The rearrangement joins TRBV5-1 to TRBJ2-3; TRBD2 aligns across 8 bases. The CDR3 extends over 19 amino acids. Trimming at V came to 0 bases and at J to 5 bases, leaving 17 bases not matched to a gene. CDR1 and CDR2 from the germline V gene are SGHRS and YFSETQ. The CDR3 sequence is CASSLEFGASGSVVDTQYF. The CDR3 bases are TGCGCCAGCAGCTTGGAGTTCGGGGCGAGCGGGAGTGTGGTAGATACGCAGTATTTT.

Note on this clonotype: The germline gene is not matched at one end of the junction; a read error may be the cause. The chain is built from TRBV6-6 and TRBJ2-7, with 9 bases aligning to TRBD1. The CDR3 is made up of 15 amino acids. Germline loops: CDR1 MNHNY, CDR2 SVGAGI (reference sequence). The CDR3 is CVSSYGDRARSEQYF. The CDR3 coding sequence is TGTGTCAGCAGTTACGGGGACAGGGCCCGCTCGGAGCAGTACTTC.

This clonotype was seen a few times. V and J are TRBV4-2 and TRBJ2-1, with TRBD2 matching over 11 bases. V lost 5 bases to trimming and J lost 4 bases; unmatched junction nucleotides: 7. Germline V gene data show CDR1 as LGHNA and CDR2 as YNFKEQ. CDR3 size: 16 residues. CDR3: CASSEPGLAVYNEQFF. In DNA, the CDR3 is TGTGCCAGCAGCGAACCGGGACTAGCGGTTTACAATGAGCAGTTCTTC.

The table lists this clonotype with a few counts. The V gene is TRBV6-5, the J gene TRBJ2-7; 7 nucleotides match TRBD1. Trimming took 0 bases from V and 4 from J; bases not matched to a gene: 6. Germline-derived CDR1 and CDR2 are MNHEY and SVGAGI. There are 15 residues in the CDR3. The CDR3 region has the DNA TGTGCCAGCAGTTACTCGATGGGCAGGGGGTACGAGCAGTACTTC. Its protein is CASSYSMGRGYEQYF.

The chain is built from TRBV12-3 or TRBV12-4 and TRBJ2-1; D is perhaps TRBD1 or TRBD2 (5 bases each). The CDR3 loop spans 14 amino acids. V lost 2 bases and J lost 3, with 8 bases in between. In DNA, the CDR3 is TGTGCCAGCAGTTTAATGGGGGACTACAATGAGCAGTTCTTC. Protein sequence: CASSLMGDYNEQFF.

V is TRBV9 and J is TRBJ2-5; D may match TRBD1 or TRBD2 (5 bases each). Germline V gene sequence: CDR1 SGDLS, CDR2 YYNGEE. The CDR3 consists of 15 residues. Trimming took 0 bases from V and 2 from J, leaving 11 bases between them. DNA of the CDR3: TGTGCCAGCAGCGTAGGGGACGGAGGACAAGAGACCCAGTACTTC. This encodes CASSVGDGGQETQYF.

This clonotype appeared a few times. The gene calls are TRBV27 and TRBJ1-1, with unresolved D. Per the germline V gene, CDR1 is MNHEY and CDR2 is SMNVEV (reference sequence). The CDR3 is 14 amino acids. V was clipped by 2 bases and J by 4 bases, with 11 bases between them. This CDR3 reads CASSLLMDFTEAFF. The CDR3 DNA reads TGTGCCAGCAGTTTACTCATGGATTTCACTGAAGCTTTCTTT.

V and J are TRBV7-6 and TRBJ2-5, with TRBD2 as a possible D gene (6 bases). The V end was cut by 3 bases, the J end by 2 bases, with 13 bases between. Germline CDR1 SGHVS, CDR2 FNYEAQ. The CDR3 covers 15 residues. The CDR3 loop is CASSFIPGVQETQYF. As DNA, the CDR3 is TGTGCCAGCAGCTTTATCCCGGGAGTACAAGAGACCCAGTACTTC.

This chain connects TRBV20-1 to TRBJ2-4; D is possibly TRBD2 (6 bases). The length of the CDR3 is 16 residues. The V end was cut by 8 bases, the J end by 0 bases, with 20 bases between. Germline V gene lookup returns CDR1 DFQATT and CDR2 SNEGSKA (reference sequence). CDR3 bases: TGCAGTTCAGCTAGCCCCCTAGCGCTAGCCAAAAACATTCAGTACTTC. Its protein product is CSSASPLALAKNIQYF.

V gene TRBV15 combines with J gene TRBJ2-1, with D hard to call. The CDR3 is 15 residues long. CDR1 and CDR2 from the germline V gene are LNHNV and YYDKDF (reference sequence). V was cut by 1 base and J by 7 bases, with 14 bases left in between. CDR3 region: CATSRASGLTNEQFF. In nucleotides, the CDR3 is TGTGCCACCAGCAGAGCTTCTGGGCTCACTAATGAGCAGTTCTTC. The full variable domain, completed using reference TRBV15 and TRBJ2-1, is DAMVIQNPRYQVTQFGKPVTLSCSQTLNHNVMYWYQQKSSQAPKLLFHYYDKDFNNEADTPDNFQSRRPNTSFCFLDIRSPGLGDTAMYLCATSRASGLTNEQFFGPGTRLTVL.

J is TRBJ1-2 and V is TRBV6-1; D possibly corresponds to TRBD1 (6 bases). Germline V gene lookup returns CDR1 MNHNS and CDR2 SASEGT. The CDR3 covers 13 residues. Trimming left V 4 bases short and J 5 bases short, with 11 bases between. CDR3 coding DNA: TGTGCCAGCAGTGGCCTCACAGGGTATGGCTACACCTTC. This sequence encodes CASSGLTGYGYTF.

The V call is TRBV4-3, the J call TRBJ2-4; 7 bases are a match to TRBD2. The CDR3 loop spans 17 amino acids. The V segment lost 0 bases and the J segment 3 bases; nucleotides outside the gene matches: 8. Germline CDR1 LGHNA, CDR2 YSLEER. CDR3 sequence reads: CASSQEGTSERKNIQYF. Written as DNA, the CDR3 is TGCGCCAGCAGCCAAGAAGGAACTAGCGAGCGCAAAAACATTCAGTACTTC.

The J gene is TRBJ2-3, the V gene TRBV7-2; 7 positions agree with TRBD1. The ends lost 5 bases at V and 6 bases at J; junction bases unmatched: 8. Germline CDR1 reads SGHTA; CDR2 reads FQGNSA. The CDR3 runs 14 residues. CDR3 in amino acids: CASSPSLTGDTQYF. DNA for the CDR3: TGTGCCAGCAGCCCCTCGTTGACAGGGGATACGCAGTATTTT.